One and the same sample provided the 8 T cell receptor beta chains below, sequenced in a study of cytomegalovirus exposure and HLA in healthy donors. Primers included in the PCR were 60 Vbeta and 13 Jbeta primers. Only in-frame clones appear in the TCRdb table, and some are missing; sequencing was by immunoSEQ multiplex PCR. The profile shows approximately 100,000 clones, around 60% of them singletons. Sequences were obtained from PBMCs. These receptors all come from a man aged 55 to 70 in good health and CMV-seronegative.

V is TRBV11-3 and J is TRBJ1-1; D perhaps matches TRBD1 (5 bases). V was pared by 4 bases and J by 1 base, with 10 bases between. Germline loops: CDR1 SGHNT, CDR2 YENEEA. The CDR3 is 14 amino acids. The CDR3 here is CASSSGMRNTEAFF. In DNA form, the CDR3 reads TGTGCCAGCAGCTCAGGGATGCGGAACACTGAAGCTTTCTTT.

The chain has TRBV7-2 and TRBJ1-2; D is undetermined. The CDR3 is 11 amino acids. From germline, CDR1 is SGHTA and CDR2 FQGNSA. The V end was cut by 5 bases, the J end by 7 bases, with 8 bases between. CDR3 coding DNA: TGTGCCAGCAGCCTATACGGTGGCTACACCTTC. It is translated as CASSLYGGYTF.

The chain uses TRBV6-6 and TRBJ1-4; a possible D gene is TRBD1 (5 bases). Germline values: CDR1 MNHNY, CDR2 SVGAGI (reference sequence). CDR3 size: 15 residues. Between the trimmed V and J ends, which lost 7 bases and 4 bases, there was a span of 16 bases. CDR3 sequence (DNA): TGTGCCAGCAACTCTCAGGGTACGGGTAATGAAAAACTGTTTTTT. Its protein is CASNSQGTGNEKLFF.

The chain recombines TRBV4-2 with TRBJ2-3; D is perhaps TRBD2 (5 bases). The CDR3 loop spans 15 amino acids. The ends were cut back, 0 bases at V and 6 bases at J, with 13 bases in the middle. The germline gives CDR1 LGHNA, CDR2 YNFKEQ. The CDR3 region is CASSQEAARGDTQYF. DNA for the CDR3: TGTGCCAGCAGCCAAGAGGCCGCAAGAGGGGATACGCAGTATTTT.

This chain connects TRBV6-5 to TRBJ1-1, with 7 bases matching TRBD1. Germline V gene data show CDR1 as MNHEY and CDR2 as SVGAGI. The junction had 5 bases not matched to a gene; V was cut back by 6 bases and J by 1 base. The CDR3 has 14 residues. The CDR3 DNA reads as TGTGCCAGCAGCCAGACAGGGCGGAACACTGAAGCTTTCTTT. This gives the protein CASSQTGRNTEAFF.

The rearrangement uses TRBV6-5 and TRBJ2-7; D ambiguous. The germline V and J ends were trimmed by 5 bases and 9 bases, with 14 bases remaining between them. The germline V gene encodes CDR1 MNHEY and CDR2 SVGAGI. The CDR3 is made up of 12 amino acids. For the CDR3, the DNA is TGTGCCAGCAGTGAAGCGAATACGTGGCAGTACTTC. As protein: CASSEANTWQYF.

This chain uses TRBV19 with TRBJ1-1; tentatively, D is TRBD1 (6 bases). V was pared by 6 bases and J by 1 base, with 12 bases between. CDR3 size: 14 residues. Germline loops: CDR1 LNHDA, CDR2 SQIVND (reference sequence). The CDR3 nucleotides are TGTGCCAGTAGCTACTACAGGGAGAACACTGAAGCTTTCTTT. Encoded protein: CASSYYRENTEAFF. The complete variable domain, with remaining parts taken from reference TRBV19 and TRBJ1-1, reads DGGITQSPKYLFRKEGQNVTLSCEQNLNHDAMYWYRQDPGQGLRLIYYSQIVNDFQKGDIAEGYSVSREKKESFPLTVTSAQKNPTAFYLCASSYYRENTEAFFGQGTRLTVV.

This clone showed up just a few times. This chain joins TRBV15 and TRBJ1-2; possibly TRBD1 for D (6 bases). Trimming left V 1 base short and J 4 bases short, with 10 bases between. The V gene's germline CDR1 is LNHNV and CDR2 YYDKDF (reference sequence). The CDR3 runs to 14 residues. The CDR3 DNA reads TGTGCCACCAGCAGAGGACAGGCCGCCTATGGCTACACCTTC. This encodes CATSRGQAAYGYTF.